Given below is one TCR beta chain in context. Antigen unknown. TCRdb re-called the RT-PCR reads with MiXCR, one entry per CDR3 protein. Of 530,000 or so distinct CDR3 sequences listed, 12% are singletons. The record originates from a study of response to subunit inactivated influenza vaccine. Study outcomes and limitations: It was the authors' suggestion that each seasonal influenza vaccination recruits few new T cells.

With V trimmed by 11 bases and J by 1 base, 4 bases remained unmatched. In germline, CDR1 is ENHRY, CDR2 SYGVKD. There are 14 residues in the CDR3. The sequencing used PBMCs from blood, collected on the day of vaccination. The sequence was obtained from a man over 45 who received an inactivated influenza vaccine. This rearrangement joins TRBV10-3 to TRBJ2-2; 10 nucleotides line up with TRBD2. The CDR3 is CASGLAKNTGELFF. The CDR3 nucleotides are TGTGCCTCGGGACTAGCGAAGAACACCGGGGAGCTGTTTTTT.